A single sample gave rise to the 20 T cell receptor beta chains below, sequenced in a study of cytomegalovirus exposure and HLA in healthy donors. 60 Vbeta and 13 Jbeta primers were used in PCR. Libraries were prepared by immunoSEQ multiplex PCR; TCRdb keeps only in-frame clonotypes and omits some of them. The sample shows some 170,000 clones, 70% to 90% of them seen only once. Sequenced: PBMCs. These receptors all stem from a woman aged 18-35 years in good health and CMV-seronegative.

In its sample, this clone was seen a few times. The chain joins TRBV13 to TRBJ2-2, with TRBD1 matching over 10 bases. The germline V gene encodes CDR1 PRHDT and CDR2 FYEKMQ (reference sequence). V was clipped by 5 bases and J by 7 bases; unmatched bases: 4. The CDR3 is 14 amino acids. CDR3 bases: TGTGCCAGCAGCCGACAGGGGGCCATCGGGGAGCTGTTTTTT. Translation gives CASSRQGAIGELFF.

The genes are TRBV2 and TRBJ2-7; 8 positions match TRBD2. CDR1 and CDR2 from the germline V gene are SNHLY and FYNNEI. There are 13 residues in the CDR3. J was trimmed by 7 bases and V by 0 bases; bases with no gene match: 2. CDR3 residues: CASSEAPGGEQYF. CDR3 nucleotide sequence: TGTGCCAGCAGTGAAGCCCCGGGAGGGGAGCAGTACTTC.

The CDR3 protein is CASSQGGLLGEQYF. The DNA of the CDR3 is TGTGCCAGCTCCCAGGGCGGCTTGTTGGGCGAGCAGTACTTC. The chain uses TRBV7-9 and TRBJ2-7; a weak D match, TRBD1 (5 bases). Trimming stripped 8 bases from V and 6 bases from J, with 20 bases between. The CDR3 sequence is 14 residues long. Germline V gene sequence: CDR1 SEHNR, CDR2 FQNEAQ (reference sequence).

The sample holds one count of this clone. The J gene is TRBJ1-3, the V gene TRBV29-1; D uncertain. Trimming removed 3 bases at V and 0 bases at J, with 15 bases between. This CDR3 is 16 amino acids long. CDR1 SQVTM and CDR2 ANQGSEA come from the germline V gene. The CDR3 region is CSVDGSHSGSGNTIYF. In DNA, the CDR3 is TGCAGCGTTGACGGTTCGCACTCCGGCTCTGGAAACACCATATATTTT.

The V call is TRBV25-1, the J call TRBJ1-5, with D perhaps TRBD1 (5 bases). The CDR3 contains 16 residues. Per germline, CDR1 MGHDK and CDR2 SYGVNS. Trimming removed 1 base at V and 1 base at J, with 11 bases between. The CDR3 DNA sequence: TGTGCCAGCAGTGAATCCTCACCAGGGAGCAATCAGCCCCAGCATTTT. Translated: CASSESSPGSNQPQHF. The full variable domain, with the rest looked up from reference TRBV25-1 and TRBJ1-5, is EADIYQTPRYLVIGTGKKITLECSQTMGHDKMYWYQQDPGMELHLIHYSYGVNSTEKGDLSSESTVSRIRTEHFPLTLESARPSHTSQYLCASSESSPGSNQPQHFGDGTRLSIL.

A word on this clone: The junction shows a germline mismatch at one end, possibly a read error. This CDR3 reads CASSLSGQQNTEASF. CDR3 bases: TGCGCCAGCAGCTTAAGCGGACAGCAGAACACTGAAGCTTCCTTT. The chain carries TRBV5-1 and TRBJ1-1; tentative D call: TRBD1 (6 bases). The CDR3 runs to 15 residues. Germline V lookup: CDR1 SGHRS, CDR2 YFSETQ.

This clone was seen only once. V is TRBV7-9 and J is TRBJ2-7; TRBD1 agrees at 7 bases. The CDR3 runs 14 residues. The trim removed 4 bases at V and 4 bases at J, leaving 7 bases unmatched. Germline V CDR1 and CDR2: SEHNR, FQNEAQ (reference sequence). In DNA, the CDR3 is TGTGCCAGCAGCTCGGACAGGACCGGTTACGAGCAGTACTTC. Residues: CASSSDRTGYEQYF.

The chain carries TRBV28 and TRBJ1-5; D perhaps matches TRBD1 (5 bases). Germline V gives CDR1 MDHEN, CDR2 SYDVKM. Trimming took 5 bases from V and 6 from J, leaving 26 bases between them. The CDR3 has 18 residues. CDR3 loop: CASSPNRGSSSLRQPQHF. The CDR3 bases are TGTGCCAGCAGTCCAAATAGGGGATCTTCTTCGTTGCGTCAGCCCCAGCATTTT.

This clone occurred a few times. The chain recombines TRBV7-9 with TRBJ1-4; 8 nucleotides line up with TRBD1. This CDR3 comprises 14 residues. The junction had 4 bases not matched to a gene; V was cut back by 2 bases and J by 8 bases. Germline lookup yields CDR1 SEHNR and CDR2 FQNEAQ (reference sequence). This CDR3 is CASSLQGAGEKLFF. CDR3 sequence (DNA): TGTGCCAGCAGCTTACAGGGGGCAGGGGAAAAACTGTTTTTT. Combining the CDR3 with reference TRBV7-9 and TRBJ1-4 gives the whole variable domain DTGVSQNPRHKITKRGQNVTFRCDPISEHNRLYWYRQTLGQGPEFLTYFQNEAQLEKSRLLSDRFSAERPKGSFSTLEIQRTEQGDSAMYLCASSLQGAGEKLFFGSGTQLSVL.

The chain couples TRBV19 to TRBJ1-1; 7 nucleotides line up with TRBD1. With V trimmed by 2 bases and J by 0 bases, 3 bases remained unmatched. There are 15 residues in the CDR3. Germline V gene data show CDR1 as LNHDA and CDR2 as SQIVND (reference sequence). The CDR3 is CASSINTGVNTEAFF. CDR3 sequence (DNA): TGTGCCAGTAGTATAAATACAGGGGTGAACACTGAAGCTTTCTTT.

The chain joins TRBV27 to TRBJ1-2; the D is unclear. The V gene's germline CDR1 is MNHEY and CDR2 SMNVEV (reference sequence). This CDR3 contains 10 residues. Trimming left V 3 bases short and J 8 bases short, with 4 bases between. The CDR3 spells CASSFRGYTF. DNA of the CDR3: TGTGCCAGCAGTTTCAGGGGCTACACCTTC.

The chain links TRBV5-1 to TRBJ1-1; D not certain. Germline lookup yields CDR1 SGHRS and CDR2 YFSETQ. The CDR3 extends over 14 amino acids. V gave up 4 bases and J gave up 1 base, with 11 bases separating them. Here the CDR3 DNA reads TGCGCCAGCAGCCCCGTGGGAGGGAACACTGAAGCTTTCTTT. Encoded protein: CASSPVGGNTEAFF.

The chain is built from TRBV4-2 and TRBJ1-4, with 8 bases that match TRBD1. The CDR3 runs to 16 residues. Germline V gene sequence: CDR1 LGHNA, CDR2 YNFKEQ. Trimming took 0 bases from V and 4 from J; bases not matched to a gene: 4. The CDR3 sequence is CASSQERQGFNEKLFF. CDR3 nucleotide sequence: TGTGCCAGCAGCCAAGAACGACAGGGGTTTAATGAAAAACTGTTTTTT.

The gene calls are TRBV6-6 and TRBJ2-1; a possible D gene is TRBD2 (7 bases). Trimming took 0 bases from V and 7 from J, leaving 13 bases between them. Germline CDR1 MNHNY, CDR2 SVGAGI (reference sequence). The CDR3 length is 15 residues. CDR3 loop: CASSYSGRGRNEQFF. The CDR3 DNA reads TGTGCCAGCAGTTACTCTGGGCGGGGGCGGAATGAGCAGTTCTTC.

V gene TRBV9 combines with J gene TRBJ2-2, with TRBD1 identical over 7 bases. This CDR3 is built from 16 residues. Germline CDR1 and CDR2: SGDLS and YYNGEE. With 5 bases clipped from V and 0 bases from J, the junction kept 7 bases outside the gene matches. This CDR3 reads CASRHNTGANTGELFF. In nucleotides, the CDR3 is TGTGCCAGCAGACATAATACAGGGGCGAACACCGGGGAGCTGTTTTTT.

This clone has more than one count but fewer than ten. Here the CDR3 reads CASSLWPRRINQPQHF. DNA of the CDR3: TGTGCCAGCAGTTTATGGCCTCGGCGGATCAATCAGCCCCAGCATTTT. The J gene is TRBJ1-5, the V gene TRBV28; D unclear. Trimming took 0 bases from V and 3 from J, leaving 12 bases between them. The CDR3 runs to 16 residues. Germline CDR1 MDHEN, CDR2 SYDVKM. Full variable domain (remainder filled in from reference TRBV28 and TRBJ1-5): DVKVTQSSRYLVKRTGEKVFLECVQDMDHENMFWYRQDPGLGLRLIYFSYDVKMKEKGDIPEGYSVSREKKERFSLILESASTNQTSMYLCASSLWPRRINQPQHFGDGTRLSIL.

The rearrangement links TRBV28 to TRBJ1-1; 8 bases map to TRBD1. CDR1 is MDHEN, CDR2 SYDVKM, per germline. Losses at the gene ends were 4 bases for V and 5 bases for J; bases not matched to a gene: 6. This CDR3 has 14 amino acids. CDR3 bases: TGTGCCAGCAGTTCCGGACAGGGTTGGACTGAAGCTTTCTTT. Its translation is CASSSGQGWTEAFF.

This rearrangement joins TRBV5-1 to TRBJ2-7; TRBD2 matches at 15 bases. The V and J ends lost 4 bases and 9 bases, in that order; junction bases with no gene match: 11. Germline V lookup: CDR1 SGHRS, CDR2 YFSETQ. CDR3 length: 16 residues. In DNA form, the CDR3 reads TGCGCCAGCAGCCGCGACGATGGACTAGCGGGAGGGCGGCAGTACTTC. Its protein is CASSRDDGLAGGRQYF. Using reference TRBV5-1 and TRBJ2-7 for the parts outside the CDR3, the full variable domain is KAGVTQTPRYLIKTRGQQVTLSCSPISGHRSVSWYQQTPGQGLQFLFEYFSETQRNKGNFPGRFSGRQFSNSRSEMNVSTLELGDSALYLCASSRDDGLAGGRQYFGPGTRLTVT.

This clone was seen a single time. CDR3 in amino acids: CASSVTRLMTDTQYF. CDR3 bases: TGTGCCAGCAGCGTAACTAGACTAATGACAGATACGCAGTATTTT. The chain has TRBV9 and TRBJ2-3, with D tentatively TRBD2 (5 bases). The CDR3 has 15 amino acids. Germline V lookup: CDR1 SGDLS, CDR2 YYNGEE. Trimming shortened V by 1 base and J by 3 bases, and 12 bases separated the two germline ends.

The chain uses TRBV29-1 and TRBJ2-1; TRBD2 matches 7 bases. The V gene's germline CDR1 is SQVTM and CDR2 ANQGSEA. The CDR3 is made up of 16 amino acids. V lost 1 base to trimming and J lost 8 bases; unmatched junction nucleotides: 14. Here the CDR3 reads CSVEAVAGPQWDEQFF. The CDR3 nucleotides read TGCAGCGTTGAAGCAGTAGCGGGCCCGCAGTGGGATGAGCAGTTCTTC.